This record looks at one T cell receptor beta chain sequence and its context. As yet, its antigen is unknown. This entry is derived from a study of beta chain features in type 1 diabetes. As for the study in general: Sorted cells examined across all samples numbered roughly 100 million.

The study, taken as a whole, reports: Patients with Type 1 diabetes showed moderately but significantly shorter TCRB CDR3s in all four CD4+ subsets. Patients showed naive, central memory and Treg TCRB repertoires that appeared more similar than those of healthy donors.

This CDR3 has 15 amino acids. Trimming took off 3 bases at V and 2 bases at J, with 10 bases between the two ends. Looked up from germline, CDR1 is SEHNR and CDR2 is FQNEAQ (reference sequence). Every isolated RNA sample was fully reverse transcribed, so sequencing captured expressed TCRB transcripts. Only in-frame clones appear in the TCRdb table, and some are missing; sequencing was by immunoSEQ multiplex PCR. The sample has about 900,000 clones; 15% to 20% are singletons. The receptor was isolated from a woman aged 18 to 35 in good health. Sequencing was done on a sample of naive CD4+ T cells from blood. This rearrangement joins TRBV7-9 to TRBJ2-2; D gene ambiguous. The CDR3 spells CASSFGPANTGELFF. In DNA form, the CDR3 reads TGTGCCAGCAGCTTTGGGCCAGCAAACACCGGGGAGCTGTTTTTT.